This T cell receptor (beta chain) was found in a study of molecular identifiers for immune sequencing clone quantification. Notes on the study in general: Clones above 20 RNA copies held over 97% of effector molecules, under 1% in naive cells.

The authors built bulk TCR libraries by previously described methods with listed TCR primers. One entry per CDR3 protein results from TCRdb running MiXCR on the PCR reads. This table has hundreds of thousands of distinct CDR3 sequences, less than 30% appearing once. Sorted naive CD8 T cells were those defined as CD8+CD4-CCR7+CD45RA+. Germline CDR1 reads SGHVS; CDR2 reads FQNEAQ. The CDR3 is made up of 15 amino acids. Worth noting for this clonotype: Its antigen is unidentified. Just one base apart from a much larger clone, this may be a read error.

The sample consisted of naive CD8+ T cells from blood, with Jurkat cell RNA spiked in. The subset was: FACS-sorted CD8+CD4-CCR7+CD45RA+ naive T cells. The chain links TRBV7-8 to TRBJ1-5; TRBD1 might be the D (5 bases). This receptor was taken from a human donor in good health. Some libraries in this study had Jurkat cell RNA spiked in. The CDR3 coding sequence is TGTGCCAGCAGCCTTCTGGGGGGTAGCAATCAGCACCAGCATTTT. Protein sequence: CASSLLGGSNQHQHF.